Listed here is a single T cell receptor beta chain. Antigen: not known. The data stem from a study of T cell responses to AZD1222 COVID-19 vaccine. About the research overall: Pooled samples include second doses given at about 4 or 12 weeks. Study results and caveats: The study identified only five to seven AZD1222 recipients as seropositive at baseline. Without day 14 samples, only post-peak T cell repertoires were studied. Females made up more of the donors, who were largely white British, and clonal diversity may have come out too low.

Assay used: immunoSEQ multiplex PCR; TCRdb lists only in-frame clones, some missing. The sample lists under 140,000 clones, under 95% occurring once. The specimen was peripheral blood, collected on day 0 of AZD1222 vaccination. This receptor was identified in an adult in good health.

The CDR3 spells CASSLDGEQFF. CDR3 nucleotide sequence: TGCGCCAGCAGCTTGGATGGTGAGCAGTTCTTC. The chain employs TRBV5-1 and TRBJ2-1; D ambiguous. CDR3 length: 11 amino acids. V gave up 0 bases and J gave up 9 bases, with 4 bases separating them. CDR1 SGHRS and CDR2 YFSETQ come from the germline V gene.